Presented here are 28 T cell receptor beta chains from one specimen sequenced in a study of CXCR3-negative and CXCR3-positive naive CD8 T cells. Carrying UMI labels, the TRB cDNA libraries were prepared through 5' RACE. TCRdb re-called the 5' RACE reads, yielding one record per CDR3 amino acid sequence without DNA. Listed are about 43,000 distinct CDR3 sequences; around 10% falls within the top ten. The specimen sequenced was memory CD8+ T cells from blood. These receptors were taken from a human donor in good health. Some clones in this sample may be carry-over from other donors' samples.

The chain couples TRBV12-3 or TRBV12-4 to TRBJ2-3; no DNA is available, so the TRBD1 call from TCRdb remains unchecked. The CDR3 is made up of 18 amino acids. This CDR3 is CASSPPPGGTGSTDTQYF.

The chain is built from TRBV7-9 and TRBJ2-1. This CDR3 is built from 11 residues. Per germline, CDR1 SEHNR and CDR2 FQNEAQ (reference sequence). The CDR3 reads CASSRDNEQFF.

This sequence joins TRBV6-2 or TRBV6-3 and TRBJ1-1. The CDR3 extends over 13 amino acids. The germline CDR1 and CDR2 sequences are MNHEY and SVGEGT. The CDR3 sequence is CASFGSMNTEAFF.

J is TRBJ2-1 and V is TRBV3-1; TCRdb returns TRBD2, unconfirmable since there is no DNA. The germline gives CDR1 LGHDT, CDR2 YNNKEL (reference sequence). The CDR3 is 17 amino acids. CDR3 residues: CASSQGAQSGGLDEQFF.

V is TRBV10-2 and J is TRBJ2-2; TCRdb's assignment of TRBD1 cannot be checked, as there is no DNA. The germline V gene encodes CDR1 WSHSY and CDR2 SAAADI. There are 14 residues in the CDR3. The CDR3: CASVTGTEVGELFF.

The chain carries TRBV28 and TRBJ1-2; TCRdb's D call, TRBD1, is unchecked because there is no DNA. This CDR3 has 16 amino acids. The V gene's germline CDR1 is MDHEN and CDR2 SYDVKM. Here the CDR3 reads CASSVTGVPANYGYTF.

V and J are TRBV27 and TRBJ2-3; TCRdb designates TRBD1, a call that cannot be tested without DNA. CDR1 and CDR2 (germline): MNHEY, SMNVEV (reference sequence). CDR3 length: 12 amino acids. This CDR3 is CASSSMLGGQYF.

The chain recombines TRBV6-5 with TRBJ1-4; the TRBD1 assignment by TCRdb is unverifiable without DNA. The CDR3 totals 13 residues. Germline V gives CDR1 MNHEY, CDR2 SVGAGI. The CDR3 region is CASKQAVNEKLFF.

This chain connects TRBV4-1 to TRBJ1-1. Germline V lookup: CDR1 MGHRA, CDR2 YSYEKL. CDR3 length equals 15 residues. CDR3 residues: CASSQRFVMNTEAFF.

CDR3 sequence: CSVEGTATSGNTIYF. The chain joins TRBV29-1 to TRBJ1-3. Germline CDR1 is SQVTM and CDR2 is ANQGSEA. The CDR3 runs 15 residues.

V is TRBV4-1 and J is TRBJ2-2; TCRdb names TRBD1, which stays unverified in the absence of DNA. Per the germline V gene, CDR1 is MGHRA and CDR2 is YSYEKL. This CDR3 is built from 15 residues. The CDR3 spells CASSPSGVLTGELFF.

The chain uses TRBV7-3 and TRBJ2-7; TCRdb's assignment of TRBD2 cannot be checked, as there is no DNA. The CDR3 is made up of 15 amino acids. CDR1 is SGHTA and CDR2 is FQGTGA in the germline V gene. This CDR3 is CASSFGLAGAYEQYF.

The V and J genes are TRBV6-5 and TRBJ2-7; TCRdb proposes TRBD1, but this gene call is untestable without DNA. The CDR3 is 13 amino acids. Germline-derived CDR1 and CDR2 are MNHEY and SVGAGI. This CDR3 is CASGGQGLYEQYF.

J is TRBJ2-7 and V is TRBV10-2; no DNA is available, so the TRBD1 call from TCRdb remains unchecked. The CDR3 length is 14 residues. The germline V gene encodes CDR1 WSHSY and CDR2 SAAADI. CDR3 protein: CASSEWADSYEQYF.

The rearrangement uses TRBV9 and TRBJ1-1; the TRBD1 assignment by TCRdb is unverifiable without DNA. The germline gives CDR1 SGDLS, CDR2 YYNGEE. The CDR3 consists of 12 residues. CDR3 region: CASGGGATEAFF.

The J gene is TRBJ2-1, the V gene TRBV7-8; TCRdb's D call of TRBD1 is untestable without DNA. The V gene's germline CDR1 is SGHVS and CDR2 FQNEAQ. The CDR3 covers 17 residues. The CDR3 sequence is CASSFPSTGPPYNEQFF.

The rearrangement uses TRBV20-1 and TRBJ2-7; the D call from TCRdb, TRBD2, cannot be confirmed without DNA. The CDR3 covers 20 residues. Per germline, CDR1 DFQATT and CDR2 SNEGSKA (reference sequence). The CDR3 sequence is CSAPPPPGLAGLEGSYEQYF.

This sequence joins TRBV30 and TRBJ2-1. Per the germline V gene, CDR1 is GTSNPN and CDR2 is SVGIG (reference sequence). The CDR3 extends over 13 amino acids. CDR3: CAWTVTDYNEQFF.

This sequence joins TRBV7-2 and TRBJ2-7; the TRBD2 assignment by TCRdb is unverifiable without DNA. This CDR3 region has 15 residues. CDR1 and CDR2 (germline): SGHTA, FQGNSA. CDR3 sequence: CASSLYGGKAYEQYF.

V is TRBV12-3 or TRBV12-4 and J is TRBJ2-2; without DNA, the TCRdb call of TRBD2 cannot be checked. The CDR3 loop spans 15 amino acids. The CDR3 here is CASSLVEGAAGELFF.

The rearrangement joins TRBV29-1 to TRBJ1-2; without DNA, the TCRdb call of TRBD1 cannot be checked. From germline, CDR1 is SQVTM and CDR2 ANQGSEA. The CDR3 extends over 16 amino acids. The CDR3 here is CSAGPTGRGANYGYTF.

J is TRBJ2-7 and V is TRBV12-3 or TRBV12-4; as DNA is missing, the TRBD2 call by TCRdb cannot be tested. This CDR3 spans 15 amino acids. This CDR3 is CASRPLAGDTYEQYF.

The V call is TRBV4-3, the J call TRBJ2-1; there is no DNA to check the TCRdb D call of TRBD2. This CDR3 is 17 amino acids long. The germline V gene encodes CDR1 LGHNA and CDR2 YSLEER. The CDR3 spells CASSQDSIAGGPYEQFF.

The V and J genes are TRBV3-1 and TRBJ2-1; the TRBD1 assignment by TCRdb is unverifiable without DNA. This CDR3 has 13 amino acids. CDR1 and CDR2 (germline): LGHDT, YNNKEL (reference sequence). This CDR3 is CASSPDINNEQFF.

The chain carries TRBV4-3 and TRBJ2-7; there is no DNA to check the TCRdb D call of TRBD2. Per the germline V gene, CDR1 is LGHNA and CDR2 is YSLEER. This CDR3 is 15 amino acids long. This chain's CDR3 is CASSQDRAGPYEQYF.

CDR3 region: CASSFASRSYEQYF. The chain has TRBV7-9 and TRBJ2-7. Germline V lookup: CDR1 SEHNR, CDR2 FQNEAQ (reference sequence). There are 14 residues in the CDR3.

This chain links TRBV7-3 with TRBJ1-1. The CDR3 consists of 17 residues. Germline CDR1 is SGHTA and CDR2 is FQGTGA. The CDR3 protein is CASSTNPGLRMNTEAFF.

The chain couples TRBV12-3 or TRBV12-4 to TRBJ2-2. The CDR3 spans 15 residues. CDR3 in amino acids: CASSPHTRSTGELFF.